This T cell receptor beta chain was identified during a study of molecular identifiers for immune sequencing clone quantification. Whole-study findings and limits: Effector cells kept over 98% of their molecules in clones above 20 RNA copies, while naive cells kept under 1% there. Highly expanded clone sizes could be underestimated by identical TCR molecules sharing a barcode.

Sorted naive CD8 T cells were those defined as CD8+CD4-CCR7+CD45RA+. Comments on this clonotype: The antigen is undetermined.

TCRdb processed the PCR reads anew with MiXCR; each CDR3 protein has one entry. Of about 65,000 distinct CDR3 sequences listed, about 17% are singletons. The CDR3 extends over 15 amino acids. Between the trimmed V and J ends, which lost 2 bases and 0 bases, there was a span of 11 bases. The gene calls are TRBV12-3 or TRBV12-4 and TRBJ2-7; no clear D. The TCR sequence derives from a human donor in good health. Some libraries in this study had Jurkat cell RNA spiked in. Sequenced: naive CD8+ T cells from blood, with Jurkat cell RNA spiked in. The subset denotes: FACS-sorted CD8+CD4-CCR7+CD45RA+ naive T cells. Written as DNA, the CDR3 is TGTGCCAGCAGTTTACAGTACGCGCACTCCTACGAGCAGTACTTC. This gives the protein CASSLQYAHSYEQYF.